One and the same sample provided the 28 T cell receptor beta chains below, sequenced in a study of a mutant IDH1 vaccine in newly diagnosed glioma. For these receptors, no antigen is known. The method was immunoSEQ multiplex PCR; TCRdb's version includes in-frame clones alone and lacks a portion of them. The sample has 40,000 or so clones, approximately 91% seen once. Stated time point: week 5, during vaccination. A single vaccine dose contained 300 ug of mutant IDH1 20-mer peptide, and topical imiquimod was used with it. The material sequenced was PBMCs, taken from a glioma patient whose treatment included an IDH1 peptide vaccine. The receptors shown here come from a man in his fifties with glioma.

The rearrangement uses TRBV28 and TRBJ2-7; D may match TRBD1 or TRBD2 (5 bases each). In germline, CDR1 is MDHEN, CDR2 SYDVKM. V was cut by 0 bases and J by 3 bases, with 15 bases left in between. The CDR3 extends over 16 amino acids. The CDR3 spells CASSLWGRRSFYEQYF. CDR3 DNA sequence: TGTGCCAGCAGTTTATGGGGACGCCGGAGTTTCTACGAGCAGTACTTC.

J is TRBJ2-2 and V is TRBV5-1; 7 nucleotides line up with TRBD1. V lost 0 bases, J lost 4 bases, and 3 bases stayed unmatched. Germline CDR1 SGHRS, CDR2 YFSETQ. The CDR3 runs 15 residues. The CDR3 region is CASSLGTGFTGELFF. The CDR3 DNA reads TGCGCCAGCAGCTTGGGGACAGGATTCACCGGGGAGCTGTTTTTT.

This chain connects TRBV7-2 to TRBJ2-5; possibly TRBD2 for D (5 bases). This CDR3 comprises 15 residues. Trimming removed 3 bases from V and 7 bases from J, with 18 bases in between. Germline-derived CDR1 and CDR2 are SGHTA and FQGNSA. The CDR3 DNA follows: TGTGCCAGCAGCTTCGACGGGTTGAGGGTTGGGACCCAGTACTTC. This sequence encodes CASSFDGLRVGTQYF.

The J gene is TRBJ1-2, the V gene TRBV10-3, with 10 bases matching TRBD1. The V segment lost 5 bases and the J segment 8 bases; nucleotides outside the gene matches: 11. Germline V gene sequence: CDR1 ENHRY, CDR2 SYGVKD. The CDR3 has 15 amino acids. CDR3 sequence reads: CAISSRQGAPLGYTF. The CDR3 region has the DNA TGTGCCATCAGTTCACGACAGGGGGCGCCCCTAGGCTACACCTTC.

The chain joins TRBV2 to TRBJ2-4; 7 bases line up with TRBD2. CDR1 is SNHLY and CDR2 is FYNNEI in the germline V gene. Trimming took 3 bases from V and 1 from J; bases not matched to a gene: 15. The CDR3 extends over 19 amino acids. The CDR3 DNA reads TGTGCCAGCAGTGACAGCCTAGCGGAGGTCTGGGGGGCCAAAAACATTCAGTACTTC. Translating gives CASSDSLAEVWGAKNIQYF.

The chain uses TRBV2 and TRBJ2-5; 7 bases fit TRBD2. CDR1 and CDR2 (germline): SNHLY, FYNNEI. Trimming removed 8 bases from V and 2 bases from J; junction bases left unmatched: 8. The CDR3 sequence is 14 residues long. This CDR3 is CASLGLADQETQYF. In DNA form, the CDR3 reads TGTGCCAGCCTGGGGCTAGCGGATCAAGAGACCCAGTACTTC.

Only a few counts were recorded for this clone. This chain joins TRBV6-5 and TRBJ1-1; 7 bases line up with TRBD1. J lost 5 bases, V lost 2 bases, and 2 bases had no gene match. Germline values: CDR1 MNHEY, CDR2 SVGAGI. The CDR3 consists of 13 residues. CDR3 DNA sequence: TGTGCCAGCAGTTACGGACAGGCTACTGAAGCTTTCTTT. Its translation: CASSYGQATEAFF.

This chain connects TRBV5-1 to TRBJ2-5, with 9 bases that match TRBD2. CDR3 length: 17 residues. The V gene end was trimmed by 5 bases and the J gene end by 2 bases; junction bases not matched to a gene: 13. Per the germline V gene, CDR1 is SGHRS and CDR2 is YFSETQ. For the CDR3, the DNA is TGCGCCAGCAGACCCGGAGTAGCGGGAGAGGGGCAAGAGACCCAGTACTTC. Residues: CASRPGVAGEGQETQYF.

This chain joins TRBV19 and TRBJ2-1; 9 bases fit TRBD2. This CDR3 is 13 amino acids long. The V gene's germline CDR1 is LNHDA and CDR2 SQIVND (reference sequence). V gave up 7 bases and J gave up 7 bases; unmatched junction bases: 5. The CDR3: CASTRGGVNEQFF. The CDR3 nucleotides are TGTGCCAGTACCCGCGGGGGGGTGAATGAGCAGTTCTTC.

This chain links TRBV15 with TRBJ2-1, with no clear D. The CDR3 contains 12 residues. Germline V lookup: CDR1 LNHNV, CDR2 YYDKDF (reference sequence). V was shortened by 3 bases and J by 8 bases, with 8 bases between the two germline ends. The CDR3 bases are TGTGCCACCAGCAGTGTGGAAGATGAGCAGTTCTTC. Amino acid sequence: CATSSVEDEQFF.

This clone occurred a few times. The V call is TRBV2, the J call TRBJ1-5; TRBD1 matches at 8 bases. CDR1 and CDR2 (germline): SNHLY, FYNNEI. The J segment lost 4 bases and the V segment lost 4 bases, leaving 6 bases of the junction unmatched. The CDR3 has 15 amino acids. CDR3 DNA sequence: TGTGCCAGCAGTGTGAGGACAGGGTGGAATCAGCCCCAGCATTTT. Its protein is CASSVRTGWNQPQHF.

Sample share makes this clone large (0.1 to 1%). The rearrangement joins TRBV4-2 to TRBJ2-7, with 7 positions matching TRBD1. This CDR3 comprises 14 residues. Trimming removed 4 bases from V and 2 bases from J; junction bases left unmatched: 5. Germline CDR1 is LGHNA and CDR2 is YNFKEQ. The chain's CDR3 is CASSPRDRAYEQYF. The CDR3 bases are TGTGCCAGCAGCCCCCGGGACAGAGCCTACGAGCAGTACTTC.

The chain recombines TRBV29-1 with TRBJ2-7; 9 bases map to TRBD1. Germline-derived CDR1 and CDR2 are SQVTM and ANQGSEA. The CDR3 totals 16 residues. V lost 6 bases and J lost 3; bases outside the gene matches: 15. CDR3 region: CSVSRSPTGGNYEQYF. DNA of the CDR3: TGCAGCGTGTCCCGGTCCCCGACAGGGGGTAACTACGAGCAGTACTTC.

V gene TRBV6-6 combines with J gene TRBJ2-3; D possibly matches TRBD1 or TRBD2 (6 bases each). V dropped 6 bases and J dropped 4 bases, with 11 bases sitting between them. In germline, CDR1 is MNHNY, CDR2 SVGAGI (reference sequence). This CDR3 is built from 13 residues. For the CDR3, the DNA is TGTGCCAGCAGGGAGGGGGGCCCAGATACGCAGTATTTT. Residues: CASREGGPDTQYF.

The J gene is TRBJ2-1, the V gene TRBV4-2; 11 bases map to TRBD2. The CDR3 spans 15 residues. The J segment lost 5 bases and the V segment lost 4 bases, leaving 4 bases of the junction unmatched. Per germline, CDR1 LGHNA and CDR2 YNFKEQ. The CDR3 DNA follows: TGTGCCAGCAGCCGGGGGACTAGCGGACACAATGAGCAGTTCTTC. Its translation: CASSRGTSGHNEQFF.

The chain recombines TRBV4-3 with TRBJ2-1; no reliable D call. In germline, CDR1 is LGHNA, CDR2 YSLEER. This CDR3 is 12 amino acids long. Deletions cut 3 bases from V and 9 bases from J, with 9 bases between. The CDR3 coding sequence is TGCGCCAGCAGCCAGGACGAGCTTGAGCAGTTCTTC. As protein: CASSQDELEQFF.

The V and J genes are TRBV7-2 and TRBJ2-7; D ambiguous. V was cut by 3 bases and J by 2 bases, with 11 bases left in between. The CDR3 runs 14 residues. Germline V CDR1 and CDR2: SGHTA, FQGNSA. The CDR3 coding sequence is TGTGCCAGCAGCTTGGGTTCGAACCCCTACGAGCAGTACTTC. The encoded protein is CASSLGSNPYEQYF.

The chain couples TRBV4-1 to TRBJ2-6; D gene ambiguous. The CDR3 covers 15 residues. Trimming removed 0 bases from V and 0 bases from J, with 3 bases in between. The germline CDR1 and CDR2 sequences are MGHRA and YSYEKL. The CDR3 reads CASSQEISGANVLTF. In nucleotides, the CDR3 is TGCGCCAGCAGCCAAGAGATCTCTGGGGCCAACGTCCTGACTTTC.

This clone was observed a handful of times. This chain uses TRBV2 with TRBJ1-1; D unresolved. Germline-derived CDR1 and CDR2 are SNHLY and FYNNEI. This CDR3 has 12 residues. The V and J ends lost 8 bases and 1 base respectively, with 8 bases between them. The CDR3 reads CASGDGNTEAFF. In DNA, the CDR3 is TGTGCCAGCGGAGACGGGAACACTGAAGCTTTCTTT.

The chain recombines TRBV4-1 with TRBJ2-4; 7 bases align to TRBD1. The CDR3 is 17 amino acids. CDR1 and CDR2 from the germline V gene are MGHRA and YSYEKL. Trimming removed 4 bases from V and 6 bases from J; junction bases left unmatched: 15. The CDR3 coding sequence is TGCGCCAGCAGCCTACTAACAGGGGTTGTAGGCTTAAACATTCAGTACTTC. Protein: CASSLLTGVVGLNIQYF.

This sequence joins TRBV4-1 and TRBJ1-5; D is ambiguous. Looked up from germline, CDR1 is MGHRA and CDR2 is YSYEKL. Deletions cut 2 bases from V and 4 bases from J, with 15 bases between. The CDR3 runs to 16 residues. The CDR3 DNA reads TGCGCCAGCAGCCAATCAGAGGAAGGGAGGAATCAGCCCCAGCATTTT. Residues: CASSQSEEGRNQPQHF.

CDR3 sequence reads: CASSSQTSGGLGSYNEQFF. The CDR3 DNA sequence: TGTGCCAGTAGTTCCCAGACTAGCGGGGGACTCGGCTCCTACAATGAGCAGTTCTTC. The rearrangement links TRBV19 to TRBJ2-1; 12 nucleotides align to TRBD2. CDR3 length equals 19 residues. V gave up 5 bases and J gave up 0 bases; unmatched junction bases: 11. Germline loops: CDR1 LNHDA, CDR2 SQIVND (reference sequence).

J is TRBJ2-1 and V is TRBV5-4, with no clear D. The V and J ends lost 2 bases and 0 bases respectively, with 12 bases between them. This CDR3 contains 16 residues. The germline V gene encodes CDR1 SGHNT and CDR2 YYREEE (reference sequence). In DNA, the CDR3 is TGTGCCAGCAGCTTCCCAGGCGTTTACTCCTACAATGAGCAGTTCTTC. Translated: CASSFPGVYSYNEQFF.

This clone was detected only once. The chain links TRBV5-1 to TRBJ2-5; no reliable D call. CDR3 length equals 19 residues. Germline CDR1 SGHRS, CDR2 YFSETQ. V shed 1 base and J shed 4 bases, with 26 bases lying between them. CDR3 DNA: TGCGCCAGCAGCTTGTCTCCAGGCCAAGTCAAGGTGACGGGAGAGACCCAGTACTTC. Residues: CASSLSPGQVKVTGETQYF.

This clone was counted a single time. The chain combines TRBV4-2 with TRBJ2-5; no clear D gene. Trimming stripped 1 base from V and 4 bases from J, with 7 bases between. CDR3 length equals 13 residues. Germline values: CDR1 LGHNA, CDR2 YNFKEQ. CDR3 in DNA: TGTGCCAGCAGCCAAGGGAAGGGAGAGACCCAGTACTTC. This codes for CASSQGKGETQYF.

The chain carries TRBV10-2 and TRBJ2-7; 10 nucleotides line up with TRBD1. J was trimmed by 5 bases and V by 6 bases; bases with no gene match: 4. The CDR3 totals 13 residues. Germline CDR1 is WSHSY and CDR2 is SAAADI. The CDR3 is CASRWDRGHEQYF. CDR3 nucleotide sequence: TGCGCCAGCAGATGGGACAGGGGCCACGAGCAGTACTTC.

This rearrangement joins TRBV11-2 to TRBJ2-7; no clear D gene. CDR3 size: 12 residues. Trimming left V 0 bases short and J 7 bases short, with 7 bases between. Germline CDR1 is SGHAT and CDR2 is FQNNGV. CDR3 loop: CASSLDMTEQYF. The CDR3 nucleotides are TGTGCCAGCAGCTTAGATATGACGGAGCAGTACTTC.

CDR3 sequence (DNA): TGCGCCAGCAGAACTAGCGACACCGGGGAGCTGTTTTTT. Its translation is CASRTSDTGELFF. The rearrangement uses TRBV5-1 and TRBJ2-2; the match to TRBD2 covers 7 bases. This CDR3 comprises 13 residues. The J segment lost 3 bases and the V segment lost 5 bases, leaving 1 base of the junction unmatched. From germline, CDR1 is SGHRS and CDR2 YFSETQ.